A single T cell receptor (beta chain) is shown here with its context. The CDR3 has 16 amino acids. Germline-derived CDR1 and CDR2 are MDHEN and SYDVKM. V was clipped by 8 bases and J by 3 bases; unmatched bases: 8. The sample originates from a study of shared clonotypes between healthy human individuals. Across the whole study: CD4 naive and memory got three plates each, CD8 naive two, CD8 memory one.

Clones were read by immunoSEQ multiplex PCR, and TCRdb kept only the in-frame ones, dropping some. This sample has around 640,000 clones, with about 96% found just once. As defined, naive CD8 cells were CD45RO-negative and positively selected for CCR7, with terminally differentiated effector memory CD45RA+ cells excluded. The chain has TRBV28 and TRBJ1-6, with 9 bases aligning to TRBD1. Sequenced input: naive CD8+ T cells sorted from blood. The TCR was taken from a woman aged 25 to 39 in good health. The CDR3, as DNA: TGTGCCAGCCGGCCCCCGGGACAGGGCTATAATTCACCCCTCCACTTT. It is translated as CASRPPGQGYNSPLHF. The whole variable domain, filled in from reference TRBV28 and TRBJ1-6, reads DVKVTQSSRYLVKRTGEKVFLECVQDMDHENMFWYRQDPGLGLRLIYFSYDVKMKEKGDIPEGYSVSREKKERFSLILESASTNQTSMYLCASRPPGQGYNSPLHFGNGTRLTVT.